These 18 T cell receptor beta chains were sequenced from one sample in a study of T-cell reconstitution after alpha-beta-depleted transplantation in children. Preparation of the TCRbeta library involved a method that used unique molecular identifiers. MiXCR was run by TCRdb on the PCR reads, yielding one entry per CDR3 protein. The sample contains 780,000 or so distinct CDR3 sequences, approximately 15% of which appear only once. Material: PBMCs, mostly from graft donor cells, obtained 360 days after TCRalphabeta/CD19-depleted stem cell transplant. Source of these receptors: a male patient between 5 and 17 years old who had a stem cell transplant for acute lymphoblastic leukemia, so the T cells may come from the graft donor.

The V gene is TRBV13, the J gene TRBJ2-1, with a weak D call TRBD2 (5 bases). There are 18 residues in the CDR3. V was cut by 11 bases and J by 6 bases, with 32 bases left in between. Looked up from germline, CDR1 is PRHDT and CDR2 is FYEKMQ (reference sequence). Written as DNA, the CDR3 is TGTGCCTTCAGCCTAAGGGTCCCGTTAATAGCGACTCCCAATGAGCAGTTCTTC. Translating gives CAFSLRVPLIATPNEQFF.

This clonotype has just a few counts. The chain has TRBV9 and TRBJ2-1, with D possibly being TRBD1 (6 bases). Germline assignment: CDR1 SGDLS and CDR2 YYNGEE. The CDR3 sequence is 13 residues long. Trimming pared 6 bases from V and 9 bases from J, leaving 16 bases between. The CDR3 DNA follows: TGTGCCAGCACCGGGGACACCAGCGTTGAGCAGTTCTTC. Protein sequence: CASTGDTSVEQFF.

The table lists this clonotype with a few counts. This rearrangement joins TRBV7-9 to TRBJ1-2, with D unresolved. Germline CDR1 reads SEHNR; CDR2 reads FQNEAQ (reference sequence). The CDR3 totals 15 residues. V dropped 1 base and J dropped 3 bases, with 12 bases sitting between them. The CDR3 DNA follows: TGTGCCAGCAGCTTAGTTAGGGAGGCCTACTATGGCTACACCTTC. It is translated as CASSLVREAYYGYTF.

This clonotype is a singleton in its sample. The V call is TRBV23-1, the J call TRBJ2-7; TRBD1 matches at 8 bases. TRBV23-1 carries the ORF label, with uncertain function. This CDR3 has 17 residues. V lost 2 bases, J lost 3 bases, and 12 bases stayed unmatched. The CDR3 is CASSQPRTGMGRYEQYF. The CDR3 bases are TGCGCCAGCAGTCAACCACGGACAGGGATGGGACGCTACGAGCAGTACTTC.

This clonotype was seen ten or more times. The rearrangement joins TRBV5-1 to TRBJ2-3; 11 nucleotides align to TRBD1. With 4 bases clipped from V and 5 bases from J, the junction kept 6 bases outside the gene matches. Germline assignment: CDR1 SGHRS and CDR2 YFSETQ. The CDR3 extends over 15 amino acids. CDR3 in amino acids: CASSRPGTGGDTQYF. CDR3 in DNA: TGCGCCAGCAGCCGTCCCGGGACAGGGGGAGATACGCAGTATTTT.

At least ten counts were recorded for this clonotype. The V and J genes are TRBV28 and TRBJ2-1; perhaps TRBD2 as D (5 bases). This CDR3 has 15 amino acids. Looked up from germline, CDR1 is MDHEN and CDR2 is SYDVKM. Trimming took 3 bases from V and 5 from J, leaving 14 bases between them. CDR3 bases: TGTGCCAGCAGTTTGACGGCGGGTATTAACAATGAGCAGTTCTTC. This translates into CASSLTAGINNEQFF.

V usage is TRBV4-1 and J usage is TRBJ1-2, with D maybe TRBD1 (5 bases). Trimming pared 1 base from V and 4 bases from J, leaving 7 bases between. Germline CDR1 and CDR2: MGHRA and YSYEKL. This CDR3 contains 13 residues. CDR3 amino acids: CASSQAGLYGYTF. The CDR3 region has the DNA TGCGCCAGCAGCCAAGCAGGGCTCTATGGCTACACCTTC.

This clonotype was seen ten or more times. The chain couples TRBV7-2 to TRBJ1-5; weak D call: TRBD1 (5 bases). Per germline, CDR1 SGHTA and CDR2 FQGNSA. This CDR3 contains 16 residues. The germline V and J ends were trimmed by 2 bases and 9 bases, with 20 bases remaining between them. CDR3 residues: CASSLRQGGPQTPQHF. DNA of the CDR3: TGTGCCAGCAGCTTAAGGCAGGGTGGACCCCAGACGCCCCAGCATTTT.

V is TRBV29-1 and J is TRBJ2-7; D gene ambiguous. CDR3 length equals 12 residues. Germline V gene sequence: CDR1 SQVTM, CDR2 ANQGSEA. V was cut by 5 bases and J by 3 bases, with 11 bases left in between. This chain's CDR3 is CSVFGGNYEQYF. The CDR3 nucleotides read TGCAGCGTTTTTGGCGGTAACTACGAGCAGTACTTC.

This clonotype was seen a few times. V gene TRBV13 combines with J gene TRBJ2-2; D ambiguous. V lost 7 bases to trimming and J lost 7 bases, with 22 bases between them. The CDR3 runs 16 residues. From germline, CDR1 is PRHDT and CDR2 FYEKMQ (reference sequence). This CDR3 reads CASNSLFETQGGELFF. The CDR3 nucleotides read TGTGCCAGCAACTCCTTATTCGAGACCCAAGGCGGGGAGCTGTTTTTT. The whole variable domain, filled in from reference TRBV13 and TRBJ2-2, reads AAGVIQSPRHLIKEKRETATLKCYPIPRHDTVYWYQQGPGQDPQFLISFYEKMQSDKGSIPDRFSAQQFSDYHSELNMSSLELGDSALYFCASNSLFETQGGELFFGEGSRLTVL.

This clonotype came up a few times. This chain joins TRBV4-1 and TRBJ2-1; TRBD2 matches 10 bases. This CDR3 contains 15 residues. From germline, CDR1 is MGHRA and CDR2 YSYEKL. Trimming took 1 base from V and 8 from J; bases not matched to a gene: 5. This CDR3 reads CASSQGLAGYHEQFF. As DNA, the CDR3 is TGCGCCAGCAGCCAAGGACTAGCGGGTTACCATGAGCAGTTCTTC.

This clonotype was observed a handful of times. Because the CDR3's place on the DNA is in doubt, the DNA is left out and the CDR3 is given as listed by TCRdb. CDR3 loop: CASSTSGSNNEQFF. This chain links TRBV7-3 with TRBJ2-1; the tabulated D call, TRBD1, remains unverified against the DNA. The CDR3 sequence runs 14 residues, both termini included. Germline CDR1 reads SGHTA; CDR2 reads FQGTGA.

This clonotype was recorded at least ten times. V is TRBV4-1 and J is TRBJ2-3; 9 bases are shared with TRBD1. V shed 4 bases and J 4 bases; nucleotides not matched to a gene: 3. The CDR3 is 14 amino acids. Germline assignment: CDR1 MGHRA and CDR2 YSYEKL. CDR3 in amino acids: CASSPGTGPDTQYF. CDR3 in DNA: TGCGCCAGCAGCCCTGGGACAGGGCCAGATACGCAGTATTTT.

This clonotype was observed a handful of times. The J gene is TRBJ2-7, the V gene TRBV5-1; the D gene is possibly TRBD1 (6 bases). V gave up 0 bases and J gave up 2 bases, with 12 bases separating them. The CDR3 consists of 15 residues. Germline CDR1 is SGHRS and CDR2 is YFSETQ. The CDR3 protein is CASSLGQGITYEQYF. For the CDR3, the DNA is TGCGCCAGCAGCTTGGGGCAGGGGATAACCTACGAGCAGTACTTC.

This clonotype was picked up a small number of times. V is TRBV5-5 and J is TRBJ1-6; 7 nucleotides match TRBD1. Germline-derived CDR1 and CDR2 are SGHKS and YYEKEE (reference sequence). CDR3 length equals 13 residues. The V segment lost 3 bases and the J segment 13 bases; nucleotides outside the gene matches: 7. This CDR3 reads CASSYLDRAPLHF. The DNA of the CDR3 is TGTGCCAGCAGCTATCTCGACAGGGCCCCCCTCCACTTT. Based on the CDR3 plus reference TRBV5-5 and TRBJ1-6, the full variable domain is DAGVTQSPTHLIKTRGQQVTLRCSPISGHKSVSWYQQVLGQGPQFIFQYYEKEERGRGNFPDRFSARQFPNYSSELNVNALLLGDSALYLCASSYLDRAPLHFGNGTRLTVT.

The chain employs TRBV20-1 and TRBJ2-7; D is tentatively TRBD1 or TRBD2 (5 bases each). The germline V gene encodes CDR1 DFQATT and CDR2 SNEGSKA (reference sequence). V gave up 0 bases and J gave up 3 bases, with 12 bases separating them. The CDR3 is 14 residues long. The CDR3 loop reads CSARDTEGFYEQYF. CDR3 nucleotide sequence: TGCAGTGCTAGAGATACAGAGGGGTTCTACGAGCAGTACTTC.

Of note for this clonotype: A read error may account for a junction end that differs from germline. V gene TRBV5-1 combines with J gene TRBJ2-7; 7 bases align to TRBD2. In germline, CDR1 is SGHRS, CDR2 YFSETQ. The CDR3 length is 15 residues. The chain's CDR3 is CVSSLEGLGPYEQYF. The CDR3 DNA sequence: TGCGTCAGCAGCTTGGAAGGACTAGGTCCCTACGAGCAGTACTTC.

Only a few counts were recorded for this clonotype. The chain employs TRBV4-1 and TRBJ2-3, with D unclear. This CDR3 spans 14 amino acids. Germline CDR1 is MGHRA and CDR2 is YSYEKL. V was clipped by 9 bases and J by 0 bases, with 13 bases between them. The DNA of the CDR3 is TGCGCCAGTGAGACCACCTTCAGCACAGATACGCAGTATTTT. This sequence encodes CASETTFSTDTQYF.